This TCR beta chain was sequenced in a study of blood T cell repertoires in COVID-19. The wider study: Samples of COVID-19 (acute and convalescent) were obtained from the United States, Italy and Spain.

Here immunoSEQ multiplex PCR was the method, and the copy in TCRdb shows in-frame clones only, minus some. The repertoire includes fewer than 300,000 clones, about 91% of them detected once, and 0.95% to 1.5% sits in the top ten. The CDR3 runs to 15 residues. Trimming took off 2 bases at V and 0 bases at J, with 7 bases between the two ends. Germline CDR1 MNHEY, CDR2 SVGAGI. Researchers sorted participants into cohorts using their self-reported clinical history. This TCR came from a woman in her thirties or forties with acute COVID-19. V is TRBV6-5 and J is TRBJ1-4; D may be TRBD1 (5 bases). Sequences were obtained from PBMCs or T cells enriched from blood (not recorded which). The CDR3 DNA follows: TGTGCCAGCAGTTACGGCAGGGCAACTAATGAAAAACTGTTTTTT. It is translated as CASSYGRATNEKLFF.